A selection of T cell receptor gamma chains follows, all from one sample in a study of intestinal T cells in coeliac disease. TCRdb reapplied CATT to the multiplex PCR reads. The table includes 2,000 to 3,000 gamma-chain clones, roughly 45% detected once. Sequencing used a duodenal biopsy. Receptors originate from a human donor with celiac disease. The CDR3 runs from the conserved cysteine through the conserved F or W. Each record gives: CDR3 DNA, CDR3 protein, V gene, J gene, clone size. Not all rows give a size; the values are once, few, many and, for expanded clones, a class.

TGTGCTGGCGTGGATTATAAGAAACTCTTT	CAGVDYKKLF	TRGV10	TRGJ1/TRGJ2	.
TGTGCTGCGTGGGGAGGCTATAAGAAACTCTTT	CAAWGGYKKLF	TRGV10	TRGJ1/TRGJ2	large
TGTGCCACCTGGGACGGGCTCCAATTTTATAAGAAACTCTTT	CATWDGLQFYKKLF	TRGV2	TRGJ1/TRGJ2	.
TGTGCTGCGTGGGATCCCCTCGGGGCCACTGGTTGGTTCAAGATATTT	CAAWDPLGATGWFKIF	TRGV10	TRGJP1	.
TGTGCCACCTGGGACCCCGCTCCCCAGAAACTCTTT	CATWDPAPQKLF	TRGV5	TRGJ1/TRGJ2	.
TGTGCCAAAGGGGAAAAGAAACTCTTT	CAKGEKKLF	TRGV5	TRGJ1/TRGJ2	.
TGTGCCTGCTGGATTAGGCACCCCATGGGGAAACTCTTT	CACWIRHPMGKLF	TRGV11	TRGJ1/TRGJ2	.
TGTGCCACCTGGGAGGGGTGGTTCAAGATATTT	CATWEGWFKIF	TRGV4	TRGJP1	few
TGTGCCACGAATTATTATAAGAAACTCTTT	CATNYYKKLF	TRGV4	TRGJ1/TRGJ2	.
TGTGCCACCTGGGACGGGCCCGTCGGGGGGAAACTCTTT	CATWDGPVGGKLF	TRGV2	TRGJ1/TRGJ2	.
TGTGCCACCTGGGACGGCCCGACTGGTTGGTTCAAGATATTT	CATWDGPTGWFKIF	TRGV2	TRGJP1	.
TGTGCTGCGTGGGATTATATGAGTAAGAAACTCTTT	CAAWDYMSKKLF	TRGV10	TRGJ1/TRGJ2	.
TGTGCCACCTGGGATCCCCCGAAACTCTTT	CATWDPPKLF	TRGV4	TRGJ1/TRGJ2	.
TGTGCCACCTGGGTAGAGGGATATAAGAAACTCTTT	CATWVEGYKKLF	TRGV8	TRGJ1/TRGJ2	.
TGTGCTGCGTGGGACTTGTTCGGTTGGTTCAAGATATTT	CAAWDLFGWFKIF	TRGV10	TRGJP1	.
.	CTTVPAGRKPISKKLF	TRGV11	TRGJ1/TRGJ2	few
TGTGCTGCGTGGGATTATCCCCTTTTGCCCACTGGTTGGTTCAAGATATTT	CAAWDYPLLPTGWFKIF	TRGV10	TRGJP1	.
TGTGCCACCTGGGACGGGCGGGTCTTT	CATWDGRVF	TRGV2	TRGJ1/TRGJ2	few
TGTGCTGCGTGGGATACCTTCGGCGTTTGGTTCAAGATATTT	CAAWDTFGVWFKIF	TRGV10	TRGJP1	.
TGTGCCACCTGGGATGCCCCCAATTATTATAAGAAACTCTTT	CATWDAPNYYKKLF	TRGV4	TRGJ1/TRGJ2	few
TGTGCCACCTGGGACGGGTCGGGGAAACTCTTT	CATWDGSGKLF	TRGV2	TRGJ1/TRGJ2	few
TGTGCCACCTGGGACGGCCTGGGTTATAAGAAACTCTTT	CATWDGLGYKKLF	TRGV2	TRGJ1/TRGJ2	.
TGTGCCACCTGGGACGGGCCTAAGTATAAGAAACTCTTT	CATWDGPKYKKLF	TRGV2	TRGJ1/TRGJ2	few
TGTGCCACCTGGGATTATGGTGATTGGATCAAGACGTTT	CATWDYGDWIKTF	TRGV8	TRGJP2	few
TGTGCCTTGAGAGTGGATAAGAAACTCTTT	CALRVDKKLF	TRGV9	TRGJ1/TRGJ2	few
TGTGCCACCTGGGACGGGCATACCGCTGGTTGGTTCAAGATATTT	CATWDGHTAGWFKIF	TRGV2	TRGJP1	once
TGTGCCTTGTGGGAGGTGTCGAGGAATTATAAGAAACTCTTT	CALWEVSRNYKKLF	TRGV9	TRGJ1/TRGJ2	few
TGTGCCACCTGGGATGGCCATAAGAAACTCTTT	CATWDGHKKLF	TRGV4	TRGJ1/TRGJ2	few
TGTGCCACCTGGGACGGGGGGGTGAGTGATTGGATCAAGACGTTT	CATWDGGVSDWIKTF	TRGV2	TRGJP2	few
TGTGCTGCGTGGGATTTGGGGGGGCCGTATTATAAGAAACTCTTT	CAAWDLGGPYYKKLF	TRGV10	TRGJ1/TRGJ2	few
TGTGCCACCTGGGATAGGCGTTATAAGAAACTCTTT	CATWDRRYKKLF	TRGV8	TRGJ1/TRGJ2	large
TGTGCCACCTGGGATTCAAGGAAACTCTTT	CATWDSRKLF	TRGV8	TRGJ1/TRGJ2	.
TGTGCCACCTGGGACAGGCCCCCCTTTTATTATAAGAAACTCTTT	CATWDRPPFYYKKLF	TRGV3	TRGJ1/TRGJ2	.
TGTGCCACCTGGGATATCGGGGGGGGATACCCCCGTAGTGATTGGATCAAGACGTTT	CATWDIGGGYPRSDWIKTF	TRGV8	TRGJP2	.
TGTGCCACCTGGGATAGAGAGGATTATTATAAGAAACTCTTT	CATWDREDYYKKLF	TRGV8	TRGJ1/TRGJ2	.
TGTGCCACCTGGGAGCATAAGAAACTCTTT	CATWEHKKLF	TRGV2	TRGJ1/TRGJ2	.
TGTGCCACCTGGGACAGGCCTCGATTCACCCATTATTATAAGAAACTCTTT	CATWDRPRFTHYYKKLF	TRGV3	TRGJ1/TRGJ2	.
TGTGCTGCGTGGGCCAATTTGGGGATTTATTATAAGAAACTCTTT	CAAWANLGIYYKKLF	TRGV10	TRGJ1/TRGJ2	few
TGTGCTGCGTGGGGTAATTCGGGGTTCAAGATATTT	CAAWGNSGFKIF	TRGV10	TRGJP1	.
TGTGCCGCCTGGGATGACACATTGAATTATTATAAGAAACTCTTT	CAAWDDTLNYYKKLF	TRGV4	TRGJ1/TRGJ2	once
TGTGCCTTGTGGGAGGTGCGGTCTGGCGGTAAGAAACTCTTT	CALWEVRSGGKKLF	TRGV9	TRGJ1/TRGJ2	.
TGTGCCACCTGGGACGGGCGGGGTTATAAGAAACTCTTT	CATWDGRGYKKLF	TRGV2	TRGJ1/TRGJ2	.
TGTGCCACCTGGGACCCTCCCGAGAATTATTATAAGAAACTCTTT	CATWDPPENYYKKLF	TRGV2	TRGJ1/TRGJ2	large
TGTGCCACCTGGGACGGAGCCGCGAATTATTATAAGAAACTCTTT	CATWDGAANYYKKLF	TRGV3	TRGJ1/TRGJ2	.
TGTGCCTGCTGGATTAGCCACGGGAAGGCTTATTATAAGAAACTCTTT	CACWISHGKAYYKKLF	TRGV11	TRGJ1/TRGJ2	.
TGTGCTGCGTGGGATTGGGACAAGACGTTT	CAAWDWDKTF	TRGV10	TRGJP2	once
TGTGCCTTGTGGGAGCCCCTAGATTATAAGAAACTCTTT	CALWEPLDYKKLF	TRGV9	TRGJ1/TRGJ2	few